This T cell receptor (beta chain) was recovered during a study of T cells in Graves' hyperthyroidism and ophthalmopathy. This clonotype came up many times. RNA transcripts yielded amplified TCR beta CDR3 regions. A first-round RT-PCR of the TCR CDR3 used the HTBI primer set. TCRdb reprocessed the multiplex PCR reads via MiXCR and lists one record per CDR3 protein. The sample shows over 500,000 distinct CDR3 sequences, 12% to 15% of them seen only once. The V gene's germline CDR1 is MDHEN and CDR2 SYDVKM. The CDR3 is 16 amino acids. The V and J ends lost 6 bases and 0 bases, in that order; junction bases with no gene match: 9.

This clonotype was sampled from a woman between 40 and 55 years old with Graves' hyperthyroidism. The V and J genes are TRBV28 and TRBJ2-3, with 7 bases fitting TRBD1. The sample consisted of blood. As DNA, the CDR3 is TGTGCCAGCAGCCCACTGCCGGGACAGAGCACAGATACGCAGTATTTT. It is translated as CASSPLPGQSTDTQYF.